The entry that follows covers one T cell receptor beta chain sequence. V dropped 3 bases and J dropped 0 bases, with 13 bases sitting between them. Germline V gene sequence: CDR1 ENHRY, CDR2 SYGVKD. The CDR3 loop spans 16 amino acids. This sample stems from a study of monozygotic twins with cystic fibrosis. Generated by immunoSEQ multiplex PCR, the TCRdb table keeps only in-frame clones and is missing some. The sample yields about 36,000 clones, under 95% seen once. The chain couples TRBV10-3 to TRBJ2-3; the D gene is possibly TRBD1 (5 bases). The TCR was taken from a boy aged 2 to 10 with cystic fibrosis. Sequencing was carried out using blood. The CDR3 loop reads CAISDLGESSTDTQYF. The CDR3 bases are TGTGCCATCAGTGACTTAGGGGAAAGTAGCACAGATACGCAGTATTTT.